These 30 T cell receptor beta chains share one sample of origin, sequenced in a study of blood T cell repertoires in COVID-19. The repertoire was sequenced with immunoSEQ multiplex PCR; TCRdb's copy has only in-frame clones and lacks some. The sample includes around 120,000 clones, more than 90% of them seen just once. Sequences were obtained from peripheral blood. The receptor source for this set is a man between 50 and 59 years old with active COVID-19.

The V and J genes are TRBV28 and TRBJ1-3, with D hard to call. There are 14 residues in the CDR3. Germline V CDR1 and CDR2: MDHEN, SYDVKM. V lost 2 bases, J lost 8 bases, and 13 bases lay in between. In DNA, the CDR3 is TGTGCCAGCAGTTTACCCCTCGGAGCGGACACCATATATTTT. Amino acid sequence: CASSLPLGADTIYF.

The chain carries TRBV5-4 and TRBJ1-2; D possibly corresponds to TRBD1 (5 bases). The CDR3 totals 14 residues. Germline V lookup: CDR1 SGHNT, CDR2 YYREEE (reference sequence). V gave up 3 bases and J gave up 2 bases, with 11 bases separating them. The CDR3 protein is CASSSDQGNYGYTF. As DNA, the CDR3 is TGTGCCAGCAGCTCAGATCAGGGCAACTATGGCTACACCTTC.

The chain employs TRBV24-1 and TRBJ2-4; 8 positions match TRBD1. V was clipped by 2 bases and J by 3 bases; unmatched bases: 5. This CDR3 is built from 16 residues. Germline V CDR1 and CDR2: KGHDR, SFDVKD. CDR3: CATSDSLQGDKNIQYF. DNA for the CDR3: TGTGCCACCAGTGATTCCCTACAGGGGGACAAAAACATTCAGTACTTC.

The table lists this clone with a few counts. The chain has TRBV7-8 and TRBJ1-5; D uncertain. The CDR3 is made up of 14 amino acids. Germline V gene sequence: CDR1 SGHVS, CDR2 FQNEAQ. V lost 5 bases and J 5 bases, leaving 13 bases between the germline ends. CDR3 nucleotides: TGTGCCAGCAGCGCGCCCGTCGCCGATCAGCCCCAGCATTTT. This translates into CASSAPVADQPQHF.

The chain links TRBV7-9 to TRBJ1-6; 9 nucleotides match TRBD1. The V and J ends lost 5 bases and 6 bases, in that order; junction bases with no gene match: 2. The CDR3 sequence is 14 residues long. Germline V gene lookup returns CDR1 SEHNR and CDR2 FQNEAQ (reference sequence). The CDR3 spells CASSTDRGNSPLHF. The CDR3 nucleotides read TGTGCCAGCAGCACGGACAGGGGTAATTCACCCCTCCACTTT.

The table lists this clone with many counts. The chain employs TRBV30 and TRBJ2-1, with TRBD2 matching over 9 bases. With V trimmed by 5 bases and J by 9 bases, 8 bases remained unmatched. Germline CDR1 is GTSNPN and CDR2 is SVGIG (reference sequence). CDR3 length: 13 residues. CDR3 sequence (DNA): TGTGCCTGGGGTATAGCGGGGGCCCCTGAGCAGTTCTTC. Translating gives CAWGIAGAPEQFF.

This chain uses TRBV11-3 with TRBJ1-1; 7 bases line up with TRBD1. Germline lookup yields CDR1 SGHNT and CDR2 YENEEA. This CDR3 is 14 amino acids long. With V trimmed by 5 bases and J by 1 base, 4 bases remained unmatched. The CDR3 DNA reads TGTGCCAGCAGCCCTAGGACAGGGAACACTGAAGCTTTCTTT. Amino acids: CASSPRTGNTEAFF.

The CDR3 sequence is CASSQGKRGGRETQYF. The CDR3 DNA reads TGTGCCAGCAGCCAAGGGAAGCGGGGGGGCAGGGAGACCCAGTACTTC. V gene TRBV3-1 (or the pseudogene TRBV3-2) combines with J gene TRBJ2-5; 10 bases match TRBD2. The CDR3 is 16 amino acids. The V gene end was trimmed by 1 base and the J gene end by 5 bases; junction bases not matched to a gene: 7. The V gene's germline CDR1 is LGHDT and CDR2 YNNKEL (reference sequence).

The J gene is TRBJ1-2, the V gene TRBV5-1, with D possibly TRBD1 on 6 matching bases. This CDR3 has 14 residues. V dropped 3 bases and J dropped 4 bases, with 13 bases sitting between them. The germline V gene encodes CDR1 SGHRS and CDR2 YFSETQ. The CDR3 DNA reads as TGCGCCAGCAGCTCTGGACAGATAAGCTATGGCTACACCTTC. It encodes CASSSGQISYGYTF.

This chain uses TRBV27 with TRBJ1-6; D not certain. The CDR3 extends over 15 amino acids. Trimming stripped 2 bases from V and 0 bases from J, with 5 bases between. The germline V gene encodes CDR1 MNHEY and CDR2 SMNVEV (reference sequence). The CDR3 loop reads CASSLEDSYNSPLHF. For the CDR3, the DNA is TGTGCCAGCAGTTTAGAGGACTCCTATAATTCACCCCTCCACTTT.

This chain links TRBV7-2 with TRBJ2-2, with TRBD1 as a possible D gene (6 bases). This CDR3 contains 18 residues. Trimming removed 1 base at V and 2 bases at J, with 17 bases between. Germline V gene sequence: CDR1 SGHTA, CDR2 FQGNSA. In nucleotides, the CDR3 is TGTGCCAGCAGCTTAGACCTCCAACGGGGACATAACACCGGGGAGCTGTTTTTT. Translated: CASSLDLQRGHNTGELFF.

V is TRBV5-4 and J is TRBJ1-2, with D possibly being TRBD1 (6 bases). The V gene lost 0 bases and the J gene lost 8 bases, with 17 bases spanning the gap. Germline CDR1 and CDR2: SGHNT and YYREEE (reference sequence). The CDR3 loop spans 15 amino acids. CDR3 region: CASSLEEGGGRGYTF. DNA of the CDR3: TGTGCCAGCAGCTTGGAGGAGGGAGGGGGAAGAGGCTACACCTTC.

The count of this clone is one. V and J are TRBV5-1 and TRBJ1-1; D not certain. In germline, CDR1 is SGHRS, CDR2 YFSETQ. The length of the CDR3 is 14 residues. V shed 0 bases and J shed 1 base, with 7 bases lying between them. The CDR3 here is CASSLVPGNTEAFF. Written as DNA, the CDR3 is TGCGCCAGCAGCTTGGTGCCGGGGAACACTGAAGCTTTCTTT.

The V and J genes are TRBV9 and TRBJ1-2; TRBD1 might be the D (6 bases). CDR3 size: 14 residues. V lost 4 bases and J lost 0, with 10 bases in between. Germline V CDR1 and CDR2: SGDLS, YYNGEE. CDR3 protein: CASSPRTANYGYTF. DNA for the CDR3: TGTGCCAGCAGCCCCCGGACAGCTAACTATGGCTACACCTTC. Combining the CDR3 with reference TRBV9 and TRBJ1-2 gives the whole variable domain DSGVTQTPKHLITATGQRVTLRCSPRSGDLSVYWYQQSLDQGLQFLIQYYNGEERAKGNILERFSAQQFPDLHSELNLSSLELGDSALYFCASSPRTANYGYTFGSGTRLTVV.

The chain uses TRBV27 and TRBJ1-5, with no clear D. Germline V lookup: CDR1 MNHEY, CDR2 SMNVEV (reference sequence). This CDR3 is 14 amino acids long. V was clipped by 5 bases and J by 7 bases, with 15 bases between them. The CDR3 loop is CASSPGRERQPQHF. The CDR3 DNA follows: TGTGCCAGCAGTCCCGGGAGGGAGAGACAGCCCCAGCATTTT.

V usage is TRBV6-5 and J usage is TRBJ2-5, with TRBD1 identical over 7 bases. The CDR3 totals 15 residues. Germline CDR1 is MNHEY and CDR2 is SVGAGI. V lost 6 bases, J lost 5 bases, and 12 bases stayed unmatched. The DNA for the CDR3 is TGTGCCAGCAGGGCACAGGGGACGGTTCGGGAGACCCAGTACTTC. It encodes CASRAQGTVRETQYF.

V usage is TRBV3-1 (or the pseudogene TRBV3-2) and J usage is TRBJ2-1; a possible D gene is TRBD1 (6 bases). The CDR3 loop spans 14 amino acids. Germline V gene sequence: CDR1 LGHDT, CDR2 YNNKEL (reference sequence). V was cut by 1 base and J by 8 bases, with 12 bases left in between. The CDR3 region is CASSQGQARDEQFF. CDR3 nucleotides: TGTGCCAGCAGCCAAGGACAGGCGAGGGATGAGCAGTTCTTC.

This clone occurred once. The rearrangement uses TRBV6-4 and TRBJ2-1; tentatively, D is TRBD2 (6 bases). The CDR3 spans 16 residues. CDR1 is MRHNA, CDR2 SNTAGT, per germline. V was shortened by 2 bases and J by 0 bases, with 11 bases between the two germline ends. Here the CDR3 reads CASSDRWRGSYNEQFF. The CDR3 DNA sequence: TGTGCCAGCAGTGACCGGTGGCGGGGCTCCTACAATGAGCAGTTCTTC.

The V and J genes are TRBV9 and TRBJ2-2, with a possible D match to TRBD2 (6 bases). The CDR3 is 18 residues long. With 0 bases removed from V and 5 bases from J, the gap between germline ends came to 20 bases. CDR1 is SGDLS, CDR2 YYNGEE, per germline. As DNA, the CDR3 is TGTGCCAGCAGCGTAGTAGGATGGGGACCCGGAGGGACCGGGGAGCTGTTTTTT. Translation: CASSVVGWGPGGTGELFF.

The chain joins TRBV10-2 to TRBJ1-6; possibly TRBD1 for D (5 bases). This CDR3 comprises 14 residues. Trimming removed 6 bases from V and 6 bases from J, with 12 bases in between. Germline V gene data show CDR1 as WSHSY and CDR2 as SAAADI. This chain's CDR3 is CASRPGLVNSPLHF. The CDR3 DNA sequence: TGCGCCAGCAGGCCGGGACTCGTTAATTCACCCCTCCACTTT.

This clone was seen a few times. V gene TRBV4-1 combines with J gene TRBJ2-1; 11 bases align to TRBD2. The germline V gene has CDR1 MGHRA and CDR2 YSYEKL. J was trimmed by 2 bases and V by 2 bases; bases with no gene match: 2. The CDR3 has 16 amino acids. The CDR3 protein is CASSQNSGGAYNEQFF. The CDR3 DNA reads TGCGCCAGCAGCCAAAATAGCGGGGGGGCCTACAATGAGCAGTTCTTC.

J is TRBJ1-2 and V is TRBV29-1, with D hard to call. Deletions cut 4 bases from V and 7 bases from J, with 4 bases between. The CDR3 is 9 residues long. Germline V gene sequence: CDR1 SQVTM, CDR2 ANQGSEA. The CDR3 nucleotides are TGCAGCGTTGGAGGTGGCTACACCTTC. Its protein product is CSVGGGYTF.

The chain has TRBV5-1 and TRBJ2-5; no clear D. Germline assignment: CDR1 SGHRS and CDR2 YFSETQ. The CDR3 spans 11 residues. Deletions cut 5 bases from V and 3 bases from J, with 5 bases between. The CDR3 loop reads CASRSKETQYF. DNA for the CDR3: TGCGCCAGCAGATCTAAAGAGACCCAGTACTTC.

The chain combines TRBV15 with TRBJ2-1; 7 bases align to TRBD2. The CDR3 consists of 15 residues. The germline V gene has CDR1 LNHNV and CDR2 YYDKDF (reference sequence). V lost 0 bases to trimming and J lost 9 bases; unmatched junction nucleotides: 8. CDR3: CATSREHGGGGEQFF. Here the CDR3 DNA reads TGTGCCACCAGCAGAGAGCATGGGGGGGGAGGTGAGCAGTTCTTC.

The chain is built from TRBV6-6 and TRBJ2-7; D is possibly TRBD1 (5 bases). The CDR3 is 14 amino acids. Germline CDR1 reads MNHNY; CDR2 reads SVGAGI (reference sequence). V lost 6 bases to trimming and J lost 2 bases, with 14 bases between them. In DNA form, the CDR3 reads TGTGCCAGCAGCCCTCGCAGGGAAGCCTACGAGCAGTACTTC. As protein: CASSPRREAYEQYF.

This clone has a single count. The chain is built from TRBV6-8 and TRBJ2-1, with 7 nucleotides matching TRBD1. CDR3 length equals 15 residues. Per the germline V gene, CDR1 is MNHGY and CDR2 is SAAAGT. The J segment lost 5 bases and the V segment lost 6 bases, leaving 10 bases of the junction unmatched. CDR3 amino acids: CASRRRQGRHNEQFF. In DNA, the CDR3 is TGTGCCAGCAGACGAAGACAGGGTAGACACAATGAGCAGTTCTTC.

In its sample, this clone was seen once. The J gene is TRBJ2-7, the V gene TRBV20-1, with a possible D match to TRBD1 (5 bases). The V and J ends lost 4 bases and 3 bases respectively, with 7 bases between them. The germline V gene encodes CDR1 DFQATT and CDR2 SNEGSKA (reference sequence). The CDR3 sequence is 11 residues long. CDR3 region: CSATGNYEQYF. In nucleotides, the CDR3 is TGCAGTGCTACAGGGAACTACGAGCAGTACTTC.

The CDR3 DNA sequence: TGTGCAAGTCGCTTCTCTGACATGGTAAGGCCCGAGCAGTACGTC. Its protein product is CASRFSDMVRPEQYV. The chain carries TRBV12-2 and TRBJ2-7; the table calls TRBD1, which could not be checked here. TRBV12-2 is designated a pseudogene. The CDR3 covers 15 residues.

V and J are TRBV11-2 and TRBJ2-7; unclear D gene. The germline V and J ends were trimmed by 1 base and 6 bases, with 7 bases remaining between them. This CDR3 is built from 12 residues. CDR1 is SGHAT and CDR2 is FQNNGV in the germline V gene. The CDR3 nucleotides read TGTGCCAGCAGCTTAGGTGCGAGCGAGCAGTACGTC. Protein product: CASSLGASEQYV.

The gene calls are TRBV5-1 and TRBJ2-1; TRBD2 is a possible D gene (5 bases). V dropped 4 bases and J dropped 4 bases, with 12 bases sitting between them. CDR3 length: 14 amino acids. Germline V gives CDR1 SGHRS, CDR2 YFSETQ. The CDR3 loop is CASSPGSGYNEQFF. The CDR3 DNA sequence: TGCGCCAGCAGCCCTGGTTCGGGGTACAATGAGCAGTTCTTC.